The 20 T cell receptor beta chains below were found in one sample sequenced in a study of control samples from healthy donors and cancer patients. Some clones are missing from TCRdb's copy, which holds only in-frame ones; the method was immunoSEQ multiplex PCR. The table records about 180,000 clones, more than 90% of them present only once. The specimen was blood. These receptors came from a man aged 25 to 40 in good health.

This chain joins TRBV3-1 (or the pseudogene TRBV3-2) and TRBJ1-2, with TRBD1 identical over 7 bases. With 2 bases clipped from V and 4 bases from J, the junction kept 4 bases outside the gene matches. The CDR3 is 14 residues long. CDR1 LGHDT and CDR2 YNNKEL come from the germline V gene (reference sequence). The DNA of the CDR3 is TGTGCCAGCAGCCAACCGACAGGGCGCTATGGCTACACCTTC. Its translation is CASSQPTGRYGYTF.

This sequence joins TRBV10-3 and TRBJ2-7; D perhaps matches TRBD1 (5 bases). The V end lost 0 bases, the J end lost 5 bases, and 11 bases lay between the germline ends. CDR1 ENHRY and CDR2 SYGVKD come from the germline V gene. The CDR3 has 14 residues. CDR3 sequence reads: CAISESSRVHEQYF. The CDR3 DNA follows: TGTGCCATCAGTGAGTCCAGCAGGGTCCACGAGCAGTACTTC.

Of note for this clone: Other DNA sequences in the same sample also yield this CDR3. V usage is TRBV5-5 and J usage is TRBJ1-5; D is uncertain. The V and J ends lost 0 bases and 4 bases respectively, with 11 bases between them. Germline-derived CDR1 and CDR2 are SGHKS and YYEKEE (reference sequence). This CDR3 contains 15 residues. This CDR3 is CASSLAGGSNQPQHF. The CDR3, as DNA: TGTGCCAGCAGCTTGGCGGGCGGGAGTAATCAGCCCCAGCATTTT.

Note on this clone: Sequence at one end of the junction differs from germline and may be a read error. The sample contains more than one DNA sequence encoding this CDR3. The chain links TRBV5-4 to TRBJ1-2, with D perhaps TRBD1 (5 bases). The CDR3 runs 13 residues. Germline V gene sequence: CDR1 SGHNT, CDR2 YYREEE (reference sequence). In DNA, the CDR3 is TGTGCCAGCAGCCTCCGGGGCAACTACGGCTACACCTTC. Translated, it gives CASSLRGNYGYTF. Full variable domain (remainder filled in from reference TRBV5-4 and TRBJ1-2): ETGVTQSPTHLIKTRGQQVTLRCSSQSGHNTVSWYQQALGQGPQFIFQYYREEENGRGNFPPRFSGLQFPNYSSELNVNALELDDSALYLCASSLRGNYGYTFGSGTRLTVV.

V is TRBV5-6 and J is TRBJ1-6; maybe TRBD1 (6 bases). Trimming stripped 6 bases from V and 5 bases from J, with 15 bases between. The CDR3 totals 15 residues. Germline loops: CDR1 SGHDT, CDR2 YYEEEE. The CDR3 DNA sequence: TGTGCCAGCATCCGGTGGGGGGCGCATAATTCACCCCTCCACTTT. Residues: CASIRWGAHNSPLHF. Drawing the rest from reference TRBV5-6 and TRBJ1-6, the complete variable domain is DAGVTQSPTHLIKTRGQQVTLRCSPKSGHDTVSWYQQALGQGPQFIFQYYEEEERQRGNFPDRFSGHQFPNYSSELNVNALLLGDSALYLCASIRWGAHNSPLHFGNGTRLTVT.

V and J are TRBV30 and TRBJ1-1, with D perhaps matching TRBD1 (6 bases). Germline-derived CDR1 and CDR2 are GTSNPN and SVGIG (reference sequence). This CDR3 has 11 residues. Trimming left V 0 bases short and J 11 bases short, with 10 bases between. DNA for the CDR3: TGTGCCTGGAGTGTGGGGGGGGCGGCTTTCTTT. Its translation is CAWSVGGAAFF. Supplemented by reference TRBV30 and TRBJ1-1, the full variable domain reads SQTIHQWPATLVQPVGSPLSLECTVEGTSNPNLYWYRQAAGRGLQLLFYSVGIGQISSEVPQNLSASRPQDRQFILSSKKLLLSDSGFYLCAWSVGGAAFFGQGTRLTVV.

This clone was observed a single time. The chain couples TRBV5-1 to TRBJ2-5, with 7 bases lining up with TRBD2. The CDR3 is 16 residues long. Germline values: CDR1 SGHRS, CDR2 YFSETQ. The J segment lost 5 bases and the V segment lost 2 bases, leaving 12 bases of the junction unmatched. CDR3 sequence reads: CASSFSSGKGGETQYF. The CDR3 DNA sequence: TGCGCCAGCAGCTTTAGTAGCGGAAAGGGAGGGGAGACCCAGTACTTC.

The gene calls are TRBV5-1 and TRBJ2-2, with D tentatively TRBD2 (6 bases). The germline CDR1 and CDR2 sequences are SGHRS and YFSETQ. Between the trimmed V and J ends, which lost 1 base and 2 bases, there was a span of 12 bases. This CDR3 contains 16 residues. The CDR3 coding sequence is TGCGCCAGCAGCTTGATCCCGGGGGACAACACCGGGGAGCTGTTTTTT. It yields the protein CASSLIPGDNTGELFF.

CDR3 bases: TGTGCTAGTGGTTTCCCGTCGGGACAGGGGCCTGAGCAGTTCTTC. Translating gives CASGFPSGQGPEQFF. The chain has TRBV12-5 and TRBJ2-1; TRBD1 matches at 10 bases. The CDR3 is 15 amino acids. The V segment lost 3 bases and the J segment 9 bases; nucleotides outside the gene matches: 8. Germline CDR1 is LGHNT and CDR2 is FRNRAP.

CDR3 amino acids: CASSRKVGSGANVLTF. CDR3 coding DNA: TGTGCCAGCAGCCGTAAGGTTGGTTCTGGGGCCAACGTCCTGACTTTC. The rearrangement joins TRBV3-1 (or the pseudogene TRBV3-2) to TRBJ2-6; D remains ambiguous. Germline V gene data show CDR1 as LGHDT and CDR2 as YNNKEL (reference sequence). This CDR3 comprises 16 residues. V was shortened by 4 bases and J by 1 base, with 11 bases between the two germline ends.

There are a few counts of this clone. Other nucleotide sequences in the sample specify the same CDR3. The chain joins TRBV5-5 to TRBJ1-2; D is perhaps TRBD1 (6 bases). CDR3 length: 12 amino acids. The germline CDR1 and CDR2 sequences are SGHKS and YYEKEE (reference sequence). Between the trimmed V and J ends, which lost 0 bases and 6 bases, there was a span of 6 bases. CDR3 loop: CASSLGQDGYTF. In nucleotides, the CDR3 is TGTGCCAGCAGCTTGGGACAGGATGGCTACACCTTC.

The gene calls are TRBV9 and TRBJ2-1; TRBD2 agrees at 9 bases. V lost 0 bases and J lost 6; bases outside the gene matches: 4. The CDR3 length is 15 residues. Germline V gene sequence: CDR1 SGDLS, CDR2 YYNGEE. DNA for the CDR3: TGTGCCAGCAGCGTAGTGGCGGGGGGGCGCAATGAGCAGTTCTTC. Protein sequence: CASSVVAGGRNEQFF.

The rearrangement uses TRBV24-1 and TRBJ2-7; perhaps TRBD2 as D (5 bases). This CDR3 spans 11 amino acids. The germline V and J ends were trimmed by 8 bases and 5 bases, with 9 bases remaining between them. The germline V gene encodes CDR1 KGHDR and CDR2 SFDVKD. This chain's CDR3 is CATKPGDEQYF. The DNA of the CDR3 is TGTGCCACCAAACCCGGGGACGAGCAGTACTTC.

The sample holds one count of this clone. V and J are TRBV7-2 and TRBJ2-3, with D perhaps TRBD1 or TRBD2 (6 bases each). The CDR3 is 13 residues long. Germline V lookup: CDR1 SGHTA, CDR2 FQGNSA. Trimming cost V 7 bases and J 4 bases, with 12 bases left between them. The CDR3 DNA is TGTGCCAGCATCCAAAGGGGGGCAGATACGCAGTATTTT. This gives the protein CASIQRGADTQYF.

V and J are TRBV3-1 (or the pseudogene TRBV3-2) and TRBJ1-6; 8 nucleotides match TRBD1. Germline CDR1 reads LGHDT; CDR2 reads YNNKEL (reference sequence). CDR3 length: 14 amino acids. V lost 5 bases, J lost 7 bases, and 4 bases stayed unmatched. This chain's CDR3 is CASSTGQENSPLHF. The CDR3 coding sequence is TGTGCCAGCAGCACGGGACAGGAGAATTCACCCCTCCACTTT.

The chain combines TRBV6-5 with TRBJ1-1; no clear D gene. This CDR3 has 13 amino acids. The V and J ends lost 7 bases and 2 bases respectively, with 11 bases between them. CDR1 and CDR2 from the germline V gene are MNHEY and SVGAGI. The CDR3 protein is CASKLLENTEAFF. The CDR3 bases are TGTGCCAGCAAACTGTTAGAAAACACTGAAGCTTTCTTT.

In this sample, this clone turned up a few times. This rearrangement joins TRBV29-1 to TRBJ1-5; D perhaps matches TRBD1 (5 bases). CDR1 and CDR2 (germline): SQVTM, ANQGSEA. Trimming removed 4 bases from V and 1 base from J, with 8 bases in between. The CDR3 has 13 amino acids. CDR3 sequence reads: CSVAWDSNQPQHF. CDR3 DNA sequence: TGCAGCGTTGCCTGGGACAGCAATCAGCCCCAGCATTTT.

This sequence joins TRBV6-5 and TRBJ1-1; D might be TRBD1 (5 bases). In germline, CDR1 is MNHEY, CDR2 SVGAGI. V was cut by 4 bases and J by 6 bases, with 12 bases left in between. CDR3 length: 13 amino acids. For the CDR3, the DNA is TGTGCCAGCAGTTCCGGGGCGAGCCCTGAAGCTTTCTTT. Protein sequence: CASSSGASPEAFF.

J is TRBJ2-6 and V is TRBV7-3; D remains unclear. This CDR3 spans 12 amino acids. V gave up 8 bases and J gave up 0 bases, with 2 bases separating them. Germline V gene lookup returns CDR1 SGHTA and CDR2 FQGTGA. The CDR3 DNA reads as TGTGCCAGCGGCTCTGGGGCCAACGTCCTGACTTTC. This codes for CASGSGANVLTF.

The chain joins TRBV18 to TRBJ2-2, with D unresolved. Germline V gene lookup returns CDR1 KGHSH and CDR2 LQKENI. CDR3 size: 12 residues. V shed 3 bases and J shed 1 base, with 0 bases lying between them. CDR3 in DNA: TGTGCCAGCTCACCGAACACCGGGGAGCTGTTTTTT. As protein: CASSPNTGELFF.